What follows are 21 T cell receptor beta chains derived from one specimen sequenced in a study of blood T cells in healthy people across ages. Using a J-beta primer mix together with a sample-barcoded 5' primer, a second PCR was run for roughly 7 to 12 cycles. TCRdb used MiXCR to reprocess the 5' RACE reads, holding one entry per CDR3 protein. The top ten clones hold 22% of a sample with some 700,000 distinct CDR3 sequences, about a fifth of them seen once. Sequencing was done on a sample of blood. Receptor source: a man in his sixties or seventies in good health.

This clonotype was recorded a few times. The rearrangement joins TRBV2 to TRBJ2-1; D is unresolved. V lost 6 bases to trimming and J lost 6 bases, with 15 bases between them. The CDR3 runs to 14 residues. CDR1 and CDR2 (germline): SNHLY, FYNNEI. CDR3 DNA sequence: TGTGCCAGCAGCGCACAGACTTGGGGCAATGAGCAGTTCTTC. Amino acids: CASSAQTWGNEQFF. Based on the CDR3 plus reference TRBV2 and TRBJ2-1, the full variable domain is EPEVTQTPSHQVTQMGQEVILRCVPISNHLYFYWYRQILGQKVEFLVSFYNNEISEKSEIFDDQFSVERPDGSNFTLKIRSTKLEDSAMYFCASSAQTWGNEQFFGPGTRLTVL.

This chain links TRBV14 with TRBJ2-7; D gene unclear. Germline V gene data show CDR1 as SGHDN and CDR2 as FVKESK. Trimming removed 1 base from V and 0 bases from J, with 7 bases in between. The CDR3 is made up of 14 amino acids. The CDR3 protein is CASSQASHSYEQYF. As DNA, the CDR3 is TGTGCCAGCAGCCAAGCAAGTCACTCCTACGAGCAGTACTTC.

This sequence joins TRBV6-5 and TRBJ1-3, with TRBD1 matching 9 bases. With V trimmed by 5 bases and J by 0 bases, 11 bases remained unmatched. This CDR3 contains 18 residues. Germline V gives CDR1 MNHEY, CDR2 SVGAGI. CDR3 nucleotide sequence: TGTGCCAGCAGTAACCCGGACAGGGGTGGATCCTCTGGAAACACCATATATTTT. Protein product: CASSNPDRGGSSGNTIYF.

The J gene is TRBJ2-5, the V gene TRBV6-6; 11 bases are shared with TRBD2. The CDR3 has 17 amino acids. The V gene's germline CDR1 is MNHNY and CDR2 SVGAGI (reference sequence). The trim removed 4 bases at V and 1 base at J, leaving 8 bases unmatched. The CDR3 DNA is TGTGCCAGCAGTTCCCTCCCGGGACTAGCGGTCCAAGAGACCCAGTACTTC. Its translation is CASSSLPGLAVQETQYF.

The chain combines TRBV11-3 with TRBJ1-4, with D maybe TRBD1 (5 bases). In germline, CDR1 is SGHNT, CDR2 YENEEA. V was pared by 0 bases and J by 6 bases, with 5 bases between. CDR3 length: 13 residues. The CDR3 spells CASSLEGDEKLFF. DNA for the CDR3: TGTGCCAGCAGCTTAGAGGGGGATGAAAAACTGTTTTTT.

The chain recombines TRBV20-1 with TRBJ1-6; D unresolved. The V and J ends lost 4 bases and 3 bases respectively, with 10 bases between them. Per the germline V gene, CDR1 is DFQATT and CDR2 is SNEGSKA (reference sequence). The CDR3 length is 14 residues. The CDR3 DNA is TGCAGTGCTACGAAGACCAACTATAATTCACCCCTCCACTTT. It codes for CSATKTNYNSPLHF.

This clonotype showed up just a few times. The J gene is TRBJ2-1, the V gene TRBV11-2; no reliable D call. Trimming stripped 4 bases from V and 3 bases from J, with 13 bases between. CDR1 is SGHAT and CDR2 is FQNNGV in the germline V gene. This CDR3 spans 15 amino acids. CDR3 bases: TGTGCCAGCAGCTACGCCCGGGCCAACTACAATGAGCAGTTCTTC. Translation gives CASSYARANYNEQFF.

The chain employs TRBV5-1 and TRBJ2-1, with 8 bases that match TRBD1. CDR1 and CDR2 from the germline V gene are SGHRS and YFSETQ. The CDR3 spans 15 residues. Trimming at V came to 4 bases and at J to 7 bases, leaving 10 bases not matched to a gene. In DNA, the CDR3 is TGCGCCAGCAGCATACAGGGGGGACTGAGGAATGAGCAGTTCTTC. It is translated as CASSIQGGLRNEQFF.

This clonotype appeared a few times. The CDR3 loop reads CAISESQETQYF. The CDR3 nucleotides are TGTGCCATCAGTGAGTCGCAGGAGACCCAGTACTTC. This chain links TRBV10-3 with TRBJ2-5, with D uncertain. V dropped 0 bases and J dropped 5 bases, with 4 bases sitting between them. The CDR3 consists of 12 residues. Per germline, CDR1 ENHRY and CDR2 SYGVKD.

This clonotype was seen only a few times. The chain is built from TRBV4-2 and TRBJ1-5; 9 positions agree with TRBD1. This CDR3 has 16 residues. Germline V gene data show CDR1 as LGHNA and CDR2 as YNFKEQ. V was clipped by 2 bases and J by 6 bases; unmatched bases: 8. The CDR3 DNA follows: TGTGCCAGCAGCCAACAGGGACAGGGTACCACTCAGCCCCAGCATTTT. Its translation is CASSQQGQGTTQPQHF.

This clonotype was detected a few times. The chain couples TRBV11-2 to TRBJ2-1; D is undetermined. This CDR3 region has 12 residues. V lost 5 bases, J lost 7 bases, and 9 bases lay in between. CDR1 is SGHAT, CDR2 FQNNGV, per germline. In DNA, the CDR3 is TGTGCCAGCAGCCAACGGAAGAATGAGCAGTTCTTC. Translating it yields CASSQRKNEQFF.

The chain links TRBV25-1 to TRBJ1-4, with 9 bases matching TRBD1. J lost 10 bases, V lost 1 base, and 10 bases had no gene match. The CDR3 loop spans 16 amino acids. The germline V gene encodes CDR1 MGHDK and CDR2 SYGVNS. DNA of the CDR3: TGTGCCAGCAGTGAATTGTCAAGGGACAGGGACGCAAAACTGTTTTTT. Encoded protein: CASSELSRDRDAKLFF. Drawing the rest from reference TRBV25-1 and TRBJ1-4, the complete variable domain is EADIYQTPRYLVIGTGKKITLECSQTMGHDKMYWYQQDPGMELHLIHYSYGVNSTEKGDLSSESTVSRIRTEHFPLTLESARPSHTSQYLCASSELSRDRDAKLFFGSGTQLSVL.

This chain links TRBV7-3 with TRBJ1-1; 7 positions agree with TRBD1. This CDR3 has 13 amino acids. Trimming cost V 5 bases and J 4 bases; bases outside gene matches: 4. Germline lookup yields CDR1 SGHTA and CDR2 FQGTGA. The CDR3 DNA follows: TGTGCCAGCAGCCCCGGACAGGCCACTGAAGCTTTCTTT. Its translation: CASSPGQATEAFF.

This clonotype was seen only a few times. The chain has TRBV12-3 or TRBV12-4 and TRBJ1-2; a weak D match, TRBD1 (5 bases). The V end was cut by 5 bases, the J end by 5 bases, with 15 bases between. The CDR3 loop spans 14 amino acids. CDR3 amino acids: CASSHSGPDYGYTF. The CDR3 DNA reads as TGTGCCAGCAGTCACTCGGGACCCGATTATGGCTACACCTTC.

The V call is TRBV5-1, the J call TRBJ2-3; no reliable D call. The CDR3 extends over 14 amino acids. Germline loops: CDR1 SGHRS, CDR2 YFSETQ. V was trimmed by 3 bases and J by 3 bases, leaving 11 bases between them. The CDR3 is CASSSPIITDTQYF. The CDR3 coding sequence is TGCGCCAGCAGCTCTCCTATTATAACAGATACGCAGTATTTT.

This clonotype was counted only a few times. The chain joins TRBV13 to TRBJ1-4; D gene uncertain. V lost 9 bases, J lost 0 bases, and 8 bases lay in between. Germline-derived CDR1 and CDR2 are PRHDT and FYEKMQ (reference sequence). There are 13 residues in the CDR3. CDR3 region: CASRWATNEKLFF. CDR3 sequence (DNA): TGTGCCAGTCGGTGGGCAACTAATGAAAAACTGTTTTTT.

The rearrangement links TRBV3-1 to TRBJ1-1, with TRBD1 as a possible D gene (6 bases). Trimming cost V 2 bases and J 0 bases, with 7 bases left between them. Germline-derived CDR1 and CDR2 are LGHDT and YNNKEL (reference sequence). The CDR3 is 14 amino acids. In nucleotides, the CDR3 is TGTGCCAGCAGCCAATCAGGGGTGAACACTGAAGCTTTCTTT. This sequence encodes CASSQSGVNTEAFF.

The sample holds a few counts of this clonotype. This chain uses TRBV12-3 or TRBV12-4 with TRBJ2-7; no clear D gene. The V gene lost 5 bases and the J gene lost 3 bases, with 14 bases spanning the gap. CDR3 size: 14 residues. CDR3 DNA: TGTGCCAGCAGTACGCCGACCGTTTTCTACGAGCAGTACTTC. It translates to CASSTPTVFYEQYF.

The chain combines TRBV12-3 or TRBV12-4 with TRBJ2-3; either TRBD1 or TRBD2 may supply D (6 bases each). Between the trimmed V and J ends, which lost 4 bases and 6 bases, there was a span of 20 bases. This CDR3 has 16 residues. The CDR3 nucleotides read TGTGCCAGCAGTTCCTCAGGAGGGGGGCAAAGGGATACGCAGTATTTT. This codes for CASSSSGGGQRDTQYF.

This clonotype has more than one count but fewer than ten. The rearrangement links TRBV3-1 to TRBJ1-2; D perhaps matches TRBD1 (5 bases). V lost 9 bases to trimming and J lost 4 bases, with 18 bases between them. CDR3 length: 14 amino acids. Germline lookup yields CDR1 LGHDT and CDR2 YNNKEL (reference sequence). CDR3 nucleotides: TGTGCCAGTTCCCCGCCGCCAGGGACCTATGGCTACACCTTC. This codes for CASSPPPGTYGYTF.

There are a few counts of this clonotype. The chain couples TRBV12-3 or TRBV12-4 to TRBJ2-5, with 8 bases matching TRBD2. With 4 bases clipped from V and 5 bases from J, the junction kept 6 bases outside the gene matches. The CDR3 spans 14 residues. The CDR3 loop is CASSYGLASETQYF. CDR3 bases: TGTGCCAGCAGTTATGGACTAGCCTCGGAGACCCAGTACTTC.